The 14 T cell receptor beta chains listed next were all sequenced from one sample in a study of blood T cell repertoires in COVID-19. Measured with immunoSEQ multiplex PCR; TCRdb has only the in-frame clones, and not every one. The top ten clones hold roughly a sixth of a sample with approximately 30,000 clones, 91% of them seen once. Sequenced sample: peripheral blood. These receptor sequences come from a human donor with active COVID-19. The donor label of this sample is uncertain.

V gene TRBV5-1 combines with J gene TRBJ2-7; D is possibly TRBD1 (6 bases). V was cut by 2 bases and J by 6 bases, with 12 bases left in between. Germline V gives CDR1 SGHRS, CDR2 YFSETQ. The CDR3 is 13 residues long. CDR3 amino acids: CASSFTGTSEQYF. The CDR3 DNA is TGCGCCAGCAGCTTTACAGGGACCAGCGAGCAGTACTTC.

The chain couples TRBV29-1 to TRBJ2-5, with D possibly matching TRBD1 (5 bases). The CDR3 totals 13 residues. V was pared by 3 bases and J by 2 bases, with 10 bases between. Germline V gene data show CDR1 as SQVTM and CDR2 as ANQGSEA. This CDR3 reads CSVEGLQQETQYF. CDR3 nucleotides: TGCAGCGTTGAGGGGCTCCAGCAAGAGACCCAGTACTTC.

The chain uses TRBV6-1 and TRBJ2-5; 11 bases map to TRBD2. CDR3 size: 16 residues. With V trimmed by 3 bases and J by 3 bases, 6 bases remained unmatched. From germline, CDR1 is MNHNS and CDR2 SASEGT. The CDR3 loop is CASSESLAGGKETQYF. The CDR3 region has the DNA TGTGCCAGCAGTGAGTCCCTAGCGGGGGGAAAAGAGACCCAGTACTTC.

This chain links TRBV5-4 with TRBJ1-2; 8 positions match TRBD1. The germline gives CDR1 SGHNT, CDR2 YYREEE (reference sequence). V dropped 0 bases and J dropped 2; count of bases not matched to a gene: 3. The CDR3 runs to 15 residues. The CDR3 bases are TGTGCCAGCAGCTTGGGACAGGGGCGGAACTATGGCTACACCTTC. It translates to CASSLGQGRNYGYTF.

This clone is a singleton in its sample. J is TRBJ2-2 and V is TRBV10-3, with D uncertain. This CDR3 contains 13 residues. Deletions cut 9 bases from V and 3 bases from J, with 11 bases between. Germline values: CDR1 ENHRY, CDR2 SYGVKD. The CDR3 DNA reads TGTGCCATGCGACGGGTTGACACCGGGGAGCTGTTTTTT. Protein sequence: CAMRRVDTGELFF.

CDR3 bases: TGTGCCAGCAGTCTGCCGGGGGCCTACAATGAGCAGTTCTTC. Protein: CASSLPGAYNEQFF. This sequence joins TRBV6-6 and TRBJ2-1; D possibly corresponds to TRBD2 (6 bases). CDR1 and CDR2 from the germline V gene are MNHNY and SVGAGI (reference sequence). The V and J ends lost 5 bases and 2 bases respectively, with 10 bases between them. The CDR3 is made up of 14 amino acids.

V and J are TRBV18 and TRBJ2-7, with D tentatively TRBD2 (6 bases). Germline assignment: CDR1 KGHSH and CDR2 LQKENI. CDR3 length: 20 amino acids. With 6 bases removed from V and 3 bases from J, the gap between germline ends came to 33 bases. CDR3 protein: CASSLSGRQGVNSGYYEQYF. The CDR3, as DNA: TGTGCCAGCTCGCTTTCGGGTAGGCAGGGTGTGAATAGCGGTTACTACGAGCAGTACTTC.

This chain links TRBV28 with TRBJ2-1; no firm D call. The V gene lost 7 bases and the J gene lost 2 bases, with 12 bases spanning the gap. The CDR3 loop spans 14 amino acids. From germline, CDR1 is MDHEN and CDR2 SYDVKM. The CDR3 DNA reads as TGTGCCAGCAACGAGGTTGCGACCTACAATGAGCAGTTCTTC. It is translated as CASNEVATYNEQFF.

The chain carries TRBV7-9 and TRBJ2-1, with D unclear. The ends were cut back, 6 bases at V and 2 bases at J, with 14 bases in the middle. The CDR3 is 15 residues long. Germline CDR1 reads SEHNR; CDR2 reads FQNEAQ (reference sequence). CDR3 nucleotide sequence: TGTGCCAGCAGTCCTGACAACCTTCCCTACAATGAGCAGTTCTTC. It specifies CASSPDNLPYNEQFF.

The rearrangement links TRBV6-4 to TRBJ2-3; 9 positions match TRBD2. V was pared by 2 bases and J by 8 bases, with 2 bases of the junction left unmatched. The length of the CDR3 is 13 residues. Germline-derived CDR1 and CDR2 are MRHNA and SNTAGT. This CDR3 reads CASSDQLAGTQYF. CDR3 DNA: TGTGCCAGCAGTGACCAACTAGCGGGTACGCAGTATTTT.

The gene calls are TRBV28 and TRBJ2-1, with 7 bases that match TRBD1. CDR1 and CDR2 from the germline V gene are MDHEN and SYDVKM. This CDR3 has 15 amino acids. J lost 5 bases, V lost 3 bases, and 7 bases had no gene match. CDR3 sequence reads: CASSFLRGLDNEQFF. CDR3 nucleotide sequence: TGTGCCAGCAGTTTTTTGAGGGGGCTGGACAATGAGCAGTTCTTC.

The gene calls are TRBV19 and TRBJ2-5, with unresolved D. Germline values: CDR1 LNHDA, CDR2 SQIVND (reference sequence). The CDR3 sequence is 14 residues long. V lost 5 bases and J 1 base, leaving 11 bases between the germline ends. CDR3 bases: TGTGCCAGTAGTTCCCCCCGGGTCCAAGAGACCCAGTACTTC. It specifies CASSSPRVQETQYF.

V usage is TRBV7-2 and J usage is TRBJ2-5; 9 bases line up with TRBD1. Germline V lookup: CDR1 SGHTA, CDR2 FQGNSA. V shed 1 base, J shed 5 bases, and the junction held 5 bases outside the gene matches. The CDR3 spans 15 residues. The DNA for the CDR3 is TGTGCCAGCAGCTTAGGACAGGGGGAGTCTGAGACCCAGTACTTC. Translated: CASSLGQGESETQYF.

V gene TRBV7-2 combines with J gene TRBJ1-2; 12 bases line up with TRBD1. This CDR3 has 15 amino acids. CDR1 is SGHTA, CDR2 FQGNSA, per germline. Trimming removed 5 bases from V and 6 bases from J; junction bases left unmatched: 7. CDR3 loop: CASSAGQGARDGYTF. The CDR3, as DNA: TGTGCCAGCAGCGCGGGACAGGGGGCCCGGGATGGCTACACCTTC.